The 30 T cell receptor beta chains given below trace back to one sample, sequenced in a study of blood T cell repertoires in COVID-19. The protocol was immunoSEQ multiplex PCR, while the TCRdb copy is restricted to in-frame clones and leaves out a portion. There are approximately 230,000 clones in the sample; 86% occur only once, and 2.2% lies in the top ten. Sequencing was done on a sample of peripheral blood. The receptors shown here come from a man aged 30 to 45 who had recovered from COVID-19.

The sample holds one count of this clone. This chain uses TRBV6-2 or TRBV6-3 with TRBJ2-1, with 9 bases lining up with TRBD2. V shed 4 bases, J shed 9 bases, and the junction held 10 bases outside the gene matches. The germline V gene has CDR1 MNHEY and CDR2 SVGEGT. The CDR3 has 15 residues. CDR3 in amino acids: CASSSLSGGSGEQFF. In DNA form, the CDR3 reads TGTGCCAGCAGTTCCCTTAGCGGGGGTAGTGGTGAGCAGTTCTTC.

J is TRBJ2-4 and V is TRBV5-1, with D perhaps matching TRBD1 (6 bases). This CDR3 is built from 15 residues. V was trimmed by 4 bases and J by 5 bases, leaving 16 bases between them. Germline-derived CDR1 and CDR2 are SGHRS and YFSETQ. The CDR3 DNA sequence: TGCGCCAGCAGCCCAGCCTGGACAGACCAAAACATTCAGTACTTC. Translating gives CASSPAWTDQNIQYF.

This clone has just a few counts. The chain couples TRBV19 to TRBJ1-4; D not resolved. CDR1 is LNHDA, CDR2 SQIVND, per germline (reference sequence). The CDR3 spans 12 residues. The V gene lost 3 bases and the J gene lost 12 bases, with 11 bases spanning the gap. CDR3 sequence reads: CASSMGAAELFF. Here the CDR3 DNA reads TGTGCCAGTAGTATGGGAGCAGCGGAACTGTTTTTT.

The gene calls are TRBV4-1 and TRBJ2-7; the D gene is possibly TRBD2 (6 bases). The germline gives CDR1 MGHRA, CDR2 YSYEKL. Trimming took off 0 bases at V and 2 bases at J, with 8 bases between the two ends. This CDR3 contains 14 residues. In DNA form, the CDR3 reads TGCGCCAGCAGCCAAGATCCGGGGGCCTACGAGCAGTACTTC. Its translation is CASSQDPGAYEQYF.

The chain is built from TRBV7-6 and TRBJ2-5; possible D gene TRBD2, 6 bases. V was trimmed by 1 base and J by 2 bases, leaving 17 bases between them. This CDR3 comprises 17 residues. Germline assignment: CDR1 SGHVS and CDR2 FNYEAQ. In DNA form, the CDR3 reads TGTGCCAGCAGCTTAGTATGGCGGGGTCTGGGGCAAGAGACCCAGTACTTC. This sequence encodes CASSLVWRGLGQETQYF.

V is TRBV5-4 and J is TRBJ1-2; no reliable D call. The CDR3 covers 11 residues. V lost 0 bases, J lost 14 bases, and 11 bases lay in between. Germline CDR1 SGHNT, CDR2 YYREEE (reference sequence). The CDR3 DNA reads as TGTGCCAGCAGCTTGGAGGGTGGGAGTACCTTC. Translated, it gives CASSLEGGSTF.

This clone was seen just once. The J gene is TRBJ2-5, the V gene TRBV7-2; 16 nucleotides line up with TRBD2. This CDR3 is 19 amino acids long. Trimming removed 3 bases from V and 5 bases from J; junction bases left unmatched: 12. The germline V gene has CDR1 SGHTA and CDR2 FQGNSA. CDR3 in DNA: TGTGCCAGCAGCTTCGACCCGGGACTAGCGGGGGGGCTTGGGGAGACCCAGTACTTC. Encoded protein: CASSFDPGLAGGLGETQYF. Full variable domain (remainder filled in from reference TRBV7-2 and TRBJ2-5): GAGVSQSPSNKVTEKGKDVELRCDPISGHTALYWYRQSLGQGLEFLIYFQGNSAPDKSGLPSDRFSAERTGGSVSTLTIQRTQQEDSAVYLCASSFDPGLAGGLGETQYFGPGTRLLVL.

This clone came up once. The CDR3 sequence: CASSPTGTSVPMRAFF. The CDR3 DNA sequence: TGTGCCAGCTCACCCACCGGGACAAGCGTCCCCATGAGGGCTTTCTTT. This chain uses TRBV18 with TRBJ1-1; a possible D gene is TRBD1 (6 bases). V gave up 3 bases and J gave up 11 bases, with 25 bases separating them. The germline gives CDR1 KGHSH, CDR2 LQKENI. The CDR3 runs to 16 residues.

This clone was seen more than once but under ten times. The V and J genes are TRBV7-9 and TRBJ2-1, with 9 bases aligning to TRBD2. Germline CDR1 is SEHNR and CDR2 is FQNEAQ (reference sequence). Unmatched junction bases numbered 13, after V lost 7 bases and J lost 0 bases. The CDR3 spans 18 residues. DNA for the CDR3: TGTGCCAGCACCCCACTTCGCGGGGGGGGGCGCTCCTACAATGAGCAGTTCTTC. Encoded protein: CASTPLRGGGRSYNEQFF.

This sequence joins TRBV6-5 and TRBJ1-1, with 7 nucleotides matching TRBD1. Germline trimming cut 5 bases from V and 3 bases from J; bases unmatched to any gene: 6. This CDR3 is 14 amino acids long. Germline V gene sequence: CDR1 MNHEY, CDR2 SVGAGI. The CDR3 is CASSTRTGHTEAFF. CDR3 sequence (DNA): TGTGCCAGCAGTACGCGGACAGGACACACTGAAGCTTTCTTT.

The genes are TRBV5-1 and TRBJ1-4, with D possibly TRBD1 on 5 matching bases. The CDR3 is made up of 14 amino acids. Germline V gene data show CDR1 as SGHRS and CDR2 as YFSETQ. The ends were cut back, 4 bases at V and 8 bases at J, with 15 bases in the middle. CDR3: CASSRGRGEEKLFF. The DNA for the CDR3 is TGCGCCAGCAGCCGGGGACGCGGGGAGGAAAAACTGTTTTTT.

This clone was detected once. The chain uses TRBV6-5 and TRBJ1-1, with a possible D match to TRBD1 (6 bases). This CDR3 is 15 amino acids long. V dropped 7 bases and J dropped 7 bases, with 22 bases sitting between them. From germline, CDR1 is MNHEY and CDR2 SVGAGI. The CDR3 sequence is CASKNPGAYLGEAFF. The CDR3 bases are TGTGCCAGCAAAAATCCAGGGGCTTATCTCGGTGAAGCTTTCTTT.

The genes are TRBV4-2 and TRBJ2-6; 7 nucleotides agree with TRBD1. The germline V gene has CDR1 LGHNA and CDR2 YNFKEQ. The V and J ends lost 0 bases and 1 base, in that order; junction bases with no gene match: 9. The CDR3 is 19 amino acids. The CDR3 DNA reads TGTGCCAGCAGCCAAGATCTTCCAGGGGGATTTTCTGGGGCCAACGTCCTGACTTTC. Protein product: CASSQDLPGGFSGANVLTF.

The CDR3 region is CASSQSSRGRSETQYF. CDR3 nucleotides: TGCGCCAGCAGTCAATCGTCTCGGGGAAGGTCAGAGACCCAGTACTTC. The V gene is TRBV23-1, the J gene TRBJ2-5; a possible D gene is TRBD2 (5 bases). TRBV23-1 carries the ORF label, with uncertain function. The CDR3 is 16 residues long. The germline V and J ends were trimmed by 0 bases and 4 bases, with 15 bases remaining between them.

This chain uses TRBV9 with TRBJ1-2, with D unclear. The CDR3 is made up of 15 amino acids. Trimming cost V 4 bases and J 6 bases, with 19 bases left between them. Per germline, CDR1 SGDLS and CDR2 YYNGEE. CDR3 amino acids: CASSSSLRGGNGYTF. The CDR3 region has the DNA TGTGCCAGCAGCTCATCCCTCCGGGGAGGAAATGGCTACACCTTC.

V usage is TRBV9 and J usage is TRBJ1-2, with D perhaps TRBD1 (6 bases). Germline V gene lookup returns CDR1 SGDLS and CDR2 YYNGEE. CDR3 size: 14 residues. Trimming pared 1 base from V and 6 bases from J, leaving 13 bases between. CDR3 coding DNA: TGTGCCAGCAGCGTATCAGGACAGACGGATGGCTACACCTTC. Protein: CASSVSGQTDGYTF.

This clone was observed a few times. The J gene is TRBJ2-7, the V gene TRBV30; possible D gene TRBD1, 6 bases. Germline-derived CDR1 and CDR2 are GTSNPN and SVGIG (reference sequence). CDR3 length: 13 residues. Trimming pared 8 bases from V and 2 bases from J, leaving 16 bases between. The CDR3 sequence is CAPPDGQPYEQYF. The CDR3, as DNA: TGTGCCCCCCCCGACGGACAGCCCTACGAGCAGTACTTC.

A few counts support this clone. The gene calls are TRBV7-2 and TRBJ2-7, with 7 bases lining up with TRBD1. Germline V lookup: CDR1 SGHTA, CDR2 FQGNSA. J lost 2 bases, V lost 5 bases, and 12 bases had no gene match. CDR3 size: 16 residues. CDR3 in DNA: TGTGCCAGCAGCCCCGTACCAGGGACAGCCACCTACGAGCAGTACTTC. It specifies CASSPVPGTATYEQYF.

The rearrangement links TRBV19 to TRBJ2-7; D may be TRBD2 (5 bases). The V end was cut by 2 bases, the J end by 1 base, with 18 bases between. The CDR3 covers 17 residues. Germline CDR1 LNHDA, CDR2 SQIVND (reference sequence). In nucleotides, the CDR3 is TGTGCCAGTAGTATAACCACCGTGAGGGTAGGGTCCTACGAGCAGTACTTC. Translating gives CASSITTVRVGSYEQYF. The full variable domain, completed using reference TRBV19 and TRBJ2-7, is DGGITQSPKYLFRKEGQNVTLSCEQNLNHDAMYWYRQDPGQGLRLIYYSQIVNDFQKGDIAEGYSVSREKKESFPLTVTSAQKNPTAFYLCASSITTVRVGSYEQYFGPGTRLTVT.

The chain recombines TRBV6-1 with TRBJ1-1, with D possibly being TRBD1 (6 bases). The V and J ends lost 1 base and 4 bases respectively, with 10 bases between them. The CDR3 totals 14 residues. Germline lookup yields CDR1 MNHNS and CDR2 SASEGT. DNA of the CDR3: TGTGCCAGCAGTGAAGGGGCAGGGGTCACTGAAGCTTTCTTT. Translation: CASSEGAGVTEAFF.

The chain combines TRBV19 with TRBJ1-2; 8 positions match TRBD1. The CDR3 is made up of 14 amino acids. Trimming removed 6 bases from V and 2 bases from J; junction bases left unmatched: 5. CDR1 LNHDA and CDR2 SQIVND come from the germline V gene (reference sequence). The CDR3 here is CASSPDRVNYGYTF. CDR3 DNA sequence: TGTGCCAGTAGCCCGGACAGGGTGAACTATGGCTACACCTTC.

In regard to this clone: The junction and the germline gene differ at one end; a read error may be behind it. The genes are TRBV11-2 and TRBJ1-1, with D hard to call. This CDR3 region has 10 residues. CDR1 SGHAT and CDR2 FQNNGV come from the germline V gene. CDR3 in amino acids: CASSLRIGGF. The CDR3 DNA follows: TGTGCCAGCAGCCTACGAATCGGCGGGTTT.

The chain couples TRBV2 to TRBJ1-2; 10 bases are shared with TRBD1. CDR3 length: 15 residues. Germline lookup yields CDR1 SNHLY and CDR2 FYNNEI. With 3 bases clipped from V and 3 bases from J, the junction kept 4 bases outside the gene matches. In DNA form, the CDR3 reads TGTGCCAGCAGTGATATGGGACAGGGGTACTATGGCTACACCTTC. Amino acid sequence: CASSDMGQGYYGYTF.

This clone was observed at least ten times. The V call is TRBV10-3, the J call TRBJ1-2; 9 bases map to TRBD1. Trimming at V came to 9 bases and at J to 6 bases, leaving 2 bases not matched to a gene. Germline assignment: CDR1 ENHRY and CDR2 SYGVKD. This CDR3 is built from 11 residues. The CDR3 DNA reads TGTGCCATGGGGACAGGGAATGGCTACACCTTC. It specifies CAMGTGNGYTF.

The genes are TRBV7-2 and TRBJ1-3; tentatively, D is TRBD1 (5 bases). With 10 bases removed from V and 4 bases from J, the gap between germline ends came to 11 bases. The CDR3 sequence is 12 residues long. Germline lookup yields CDR1 SGHTA and CDR2 FQGNSA. The CDR3 DNA sequence: TGTGCCACTCAGGGCATGGGAAACACCATATATTTT. Amino acids: CATQGMGNTIYF. Filled out from reference TRBV7-2 and TRBJ1-3, the complete variable domain reads GAGVSQSPSNKVTEKGKDVELRCDPISGHTALYWYRQSLGQGLEFLIYFQGNSAPDKSGLPSDRFSAERTGGSVSTLTIQRTQQEDSAVYLCATQGMGNTIYFGEGSWLTVV.

This clone was counted between two and nine times. This chain connects TRBV11-2 to TRBJ1-2; TRBD1 matches at 7 bases. V was pared by 3 bases and J by 7 bases, with 5 bases of the junction left unmatched. The CDR3 extends over 13 amino acids. CDR1 is SGHAT, CDR2 FQNNGV, per germline. The CDR3 protein is CASSFEGARGYTF. In DNA form, the CDR3 reads TGTGCCAGCAGCTTCGAGGGGGCTCGTGGCTACACCTTC.

The chain employs TRBV6-5 and TRBJ1-6; the D gene is possibly TRBD1 (5 bases). The CDR3 covers 14 residues. CDR1 and CDR2 (germline): MNHEY, SVGAGI. Trimming left V 5 bases short and J 14 bases short, with 19 bases between. CDR3 protein: CASSTLQVRGALHF. The DNA for the CDR3 is TGTGCCAGCAGTACCCTACAGGTTCGCGGGGCCCTCCACTTT.

This clone was observed once. The chain employs TRBV5-5 and TRBJ1-2; D remains unclear. Looked up from germline, CDR1 is SGHKS and CDR2 is YYEKEE (reference sequence). This CDR3 is 13 amino acids long. The V and J ends lost 1 base and 4 bases respectively, with 8 bases between them. This CDR3 is CASSLNTVYGYTF. The CDR3 region has the DNA TGTGCCAGCAGCTTGAATACAGTCTATGGCTACACCTTC.

The V call is TRBV6-5, the J call TRBJ1-6, with D possibly TRBD1 on 6 matching bases. The CDR3 length is 13 residues. The germline V and J ends were trimmed by 7 bases and 8 bases, with 12 bases remaining between them. Germline V gives CDR1 MNHEY, CDR2 SVGAGI. CDR3 loop: CASTGEGDSPLHF. CDR3 in DNA: TGTGCCAGCACCGGAGAGGGGGATTCACCCCTCCACTTT.

The chain uses TRBV7-8 and TRBJ1-3; 9 bases match TRBD1. From germline, CDR1 is SGHVS and CDR2 FQNEAQ. This CDR3 spans 14 amino acids. After removal of 5 bases from V and 4 bases from J, the junction contained 3 bases not matched to a gene. The CDR3 sequence: CASSRTGVGNTIYF. DNA for the CDR3: TGTGCCAGCAGCCGGACAGGGGTCGGAAACACCATATATTTT.